This TCR beta chain appears in the sequencing data of a study of blood T cells in healthy people across ages. A second PCR of roughly 7 to 11 cycles used a sample-barcoded 5' primer and a J-beta primer mix. MiXCR, applied by TCRdb to the 5' RACE reads, yields one record per CDR3 protein. Among about 640,000 distinct CDR3 sequences listed, roughly 43% were seen once. Trimming shortened V by 4 bases and J by 0 bases, and 10 bases separated the two germline ends. Germline lookup yields CDR1 SGHTA and CDR2 FQGNSA. This CDR3 region has 15 residues. There are a few counts of this clonotype. Source material: blood. This sequence was found in a man older than 75 in good health. This chain connects TRBV7-2 to TRBJ1-5; D unresolved. In nucleotides, the CDR3 is TGTGCCAGCAGCTCCGACACATATAGCAATCAGCCCCAGCATTTT. This sequence encodes CASSSDTYSNQPQHF. Full variable domain (remainder filled in from reference TRBV7-2 and TRBJ1-5): GAGVSQSPSNKVTEKGKDVELRCDPISGHTALYWYRQSLGQGLEFLIYFQGNSAPDKSGLPSDRFSAERTGGSVSTLTIQRTQQEDSAVYLCASSSDTYSNQPQHFGDGTRLSIL.